Below, 24 T cell receptor beta chains from the same sample are listed, as sequenced in a study of blood T cells in healthy people across ages. The use of a sample-barcoded 5' primer and a J-beta primer mix characterized a second PCR of roughly 6 to 11 cycles. TCRdb analysed the 5' RACE reads with MiXCR anew, one entry per CDR3 protein. The sample consists of 700,000 or so distinct CDR3 sequences, about a fifth of them appearing once. The sample comprised blood. These receptors were collected from a man between 65 and 80 years old in good health.

This sequence joins TRBV6-1 and TRBJ2-3; possibly TRBD1 for D (5 bases). The CDR3 has 15 residues. Germline lookup yields CDR1 MNHNS and CDR2 SASEGT. Trimming stripped 3 bases from V and 1 base from J, with 11 bases between. CDR3 nucleotides: TGTGCCAGCAGTGATGGGCCCAGGGGCACAGATACGCAGTATTTT. Its protein product is CASSDGPRGTDTQYF.

This clonotype occurred a few times. This chain joins TRBV9 and TRBJ1-1; the match to TRBD1 covers 7 bases. The CDR3 has 13 residues. Germline-derived CDR1 and CDR2 are SGDLS and YYNGEE. After removal of 3 bases from V and 8 bases from J, the junction contained 7 bases not matched to a gene. DNA for the CDR3: TGTGCCAGCAGCGGACTTACGGACAGGGAAGCTTTCTTT. Translated: CASSGLTDREAFF.

The rearrangement joins TRBV5-1 to TRBJ2-3; D unclear. The CDR3 sequence is 11 residues long. Trimming shortened V by 7 bases and J by 1 base, and 4 bases separated the two germline ends. CDR1 is SGHRS and CDR2 is YFSETQ in the germline V gene. The CDR3 DNA reads as TGCGCCAGCCAACGCACAGATACGCAGTATTTT. It yields the protein CASQRTDTQYF.

The genes are TRBV10-2 and TRBJ2-2; 12 bases fit TRBD2. V shed 5 bases, J shed 6 bases, and the junction held 13 bases outside the gene matches. CDR3 size: 18 residues. The germline V gene encodes CDR1 WSHSY and CDR2 SAAADI. This CDR3 is CASSSLGLAGYSAGELFF. CDR3 DNA sequence: TGCGCCAGCAGTTCTCTTGGACTAGCGGGGTATTCGGCCGGGGAGCTGTTTTTT.

The rearrangement uses TRBV15 and TRBJ1-5; the D is unclear. Between the trimmed V and J ends, which lost 1 base and 3 bases, there was a span of 10 bases. The germline V gene has CDR1 LNHNV and CDR2 YYDKDF (reference sequence). The CDR3 extends over 15 amino acids. CDR3 in DNA: TGTGCCACCAGCAGAGGTCAGGTCCCCAATCAGCCCCAGCATTTT. It translates to CATSRGQVPNQPQHF.

Only a few counts were recorded for this clonotype. The chain links TRBV14 to TRBJ1-2, with a tentative D call TRBD1 (6 bases). The CDR3 loop spans 16 amino acids. V lost 0 bases, J lost 1 base, and 12 bases lay in between. Germline CDR1 SGHDN, CDR2 FVKESK. CDR3 in DNA: TGTGCCAGCAGCCAAGATGGGCAGGGGCTTAACTATGGCTACACCTTC. It yields the protein CASSQDGQGLNYGYTF.

This rearrangement joins TRBV6-5 to TRBJ2-7, with D possibly TRBD1 on 6 matching bases. CDR1 is MNHEY, CDR2 SVGAGI, per germline. The CDR3 sequence is 13 residues long. Trimming pared 5 bases from V and 3 bases from J, leaving 11 bases between. CDR3 in DNA: TGTGCCAGCAGTCGGACAGCCTACTACGAGCAGTACTTC. It specifies CASSRTAYYEQYF.

The CDR3 protein is CSARPTGTPNTDTQYF. The CDR3 DNA sequence: TGCAGTGCTAGACCCACCGGGACCCCAAATACAGATACGCAGTATTTT. The V call is TRBV20-1, the J call TRBJ2-3; D may match TRBD1 or TRBD2 (5 bases each). V was pared by 2 bases and J by 3 bases, with 18 bases between. This CDR3 comprises 16 residues. Per the germline V gene, CDR1 is DFQATT and CDR2 is SNEGSKA (reference sequence).

This clonotype has just a few counts. The rearrangement uses TRBV29-1 and TRBJ2-1; a weak D match, TRBD2 (5 bases). V shed 4 bases and J shed 10 bases, with 14 bases lying between them. The CDR3 consists of 12 residues. CDR1 SQVTM and CDR2 ANQGSEA come from the germline V gene. The CDR3 reads CSVALPPGEQFF. CDR3 sequence (DNA): TGCAGCGTTGCCCTGCCCCCGGGGGAGCAGTTCTTC.

This clonotype has just a few counts. This chain links TRBV4-2 with TRBJ2-3; the match to TRBD2 covers 9 bases. This CDR3 comprises 19 residues. CDR1 is LGHNA, CDR2 YNFKEQ, per germline. Trimming took 0 bases from V and 1 from J; bases not matched to a gene: 11. The CDR3: CASSQEWVAGDIRTDTQYF. CDR3 bases: TGTGCCAGCAGCCAAGAGTGGGTAGCGGGAGATATACGCACAGATACGCAGTATTTT.

The chain joins TRBV12-3 or TRBV12-4 to TRBJ2-7, with 9 positions matching TRBD1. Trimming took 4 bases from V and 6 from J; bases not matched to a gene: 7. The CDR3 has 14 amino acids. CDR3: CASSSIPGQGEQYF. DNA for the CDR3: TGTGCCAGCAGTTCAATCCCGGGACAGGGCGAGCAGTACTTC.

V gene TRBV10-3 combines with J gene TRBJ2-3; D might be TRBD2 (5 bases). The CDR3 spans 15 residues. The V end lost 4 bases, the J end lost 1 base, and 12 bases lay between the germline ends. Germline assignment: CDR1 ENHRY and CDR2 SYGVKD. The CDR3 DNA reads TGTGCCATCAGTGGAGGCGGGCTCCGCACAGATACGCAGTATTTT. Its translation: CAISGGGLRTDTQYF.

This clonotype was observed a few times. V is TRBV7-2 and J is TRBJ1-2; D is possibly TRBD1 (6 bases). In germline, CDR1 is SGHTA, CDR2 FQGNSA. V lost 5 bases, J lost 4 bases, and 14 bases lay in between. The length of the CDR3 is 14 residues. This CDR3 is CASSIYRESYGYTF. The CDR3 region has the DNA TGTGCCAGCAGCATATACAGGGAGTCCTATGGCTACACCTTC.

This clonotype has only a few counts. The chain carries TRBV29-1 and TRBJ1-2, with 8 positions matching TRBD1. The germline V gene encodes CDR1 SQVTM and CDR2 ANQGSEA. Losses at the gene ends were 5 bases for V and 8 bases for J; bases not matched to a gene: 10. CDR3 length equals 13 residues. CDR3 amino acids: CSVRIGQGEGYTF. The CDR3 nucleotides read TGCAGCGTTCGAATTGGACAGGGCGAAGGCTACACCTTC.

This clonotype came up a few times. DNA of the CDR3: TGTGCCAGCTCACCGTCCCCTGGGGAGCAGTACGTC. Protein: CASSPSPGEQYV. The chain joins TRBV18 to TRBJ2-7; D uncertain. The CDR3 consists of 12 residues. From germline, CDR1 is KGHSH and CDR2 LQKENI. V shed 3 bases and J shed 7 bases, with 10 bases lying between them.

In this sample, this clonotype turned up a few times. The chain couples TRBV7-2 to TRBJ2-3, with 9 bases matching TRBD2. CDR1 is SGHTA, CDR2 FQGNSA, per germline. With V trimmed by 8 bases and J by 3 bases, 15 bases remained unmatched. The length of the CDR3 is 17 residues. The chain's CDR3 is CASGSVGSGRMTDTQYF. Written as DNA, the CDR3 is TGTGCCAGCGGCTCGGTAGGGAGCGGGAGGATGACAGATACGCAGTATTTT.

This clonotype was seen more than once but under ten times. The chain joins TRBV10-3 to TRBJ2-3, with D possibly TRBD2 on 6 matching bases. This CDR3 contains 14 residues. V lost 2 bases and J 1 base, leaving 7 bases between the germline ends. Germline CDR1 reads ENHRY; CDR2 reads SYGVKD. DNA of the CDR3: TGTGCCATCAGTGAGAGGGAGGGCACAGATACGCAGTATTTT. Amino acids: CAISEREGTDTQYF.

This clonotype was counted a few times. The V and J genes are TRBV27 and TRBJ2-7, with D unresolved. Germline CDR1 reads MNHEY; CDR2 reads SMNVEV (reference sequence). Between the trimmed V and J ends, which lost 3 bases and 3 bases, there was a span of 15 bases. The CDR3 runs to 15 residues. CDR3 protein: CASSFPQPNLYEQYF. The CDR3, as DNA: TGTGCCAGCAGTTTCCCCCAGCCCAATCTCTACGAGCAGTACTTC.

The CDR3 spells CASSIPLNTEAFF. DNA of the CDR3: TGTGCCAGCAGCATACCGTTGAACACTGAAGCTTTCTTT. V is TRBV5-5 and J is TRBJ1-1, with D unclear. V was pared by 4 bases and J by 0 bases, with 7 bases between. The CDR3 runs to 13 residues. Germline lookup yields CDR1 SGHKS and CDR2 YYEKEE (reference sequence).

This clonotype showed up just a few times. The V call is TRBV6-6, the J call TRBJ1-5, with TRBD1 matching over 9 bases. V was pared by 6 bases and J by 2 bases, with 11 bases of the junction left unmatched. Germline V gene lookup returns CDR1 MNHNY and CDR2 SVGAGI (reference sequence). The CDR3 covers 17 residues. CDR3 sequence (DNA): TGTGCCAGCAGAAAGGGACAGGGAGAGGTTCGCAATCAGCCCCAGCATTTT. This codes for CASRKGQGEVRNQPQHF.

This clonotype came up many times. The chain joins TRBV20-1 to TRBJ1-4; D gene ambiguous. V lost 2 bases and J 5 bases, leaving 15 bases between the germline ends. CDR3 length: 15 amino acids. Germline V gives CDR1 DFQATT, CDR2 SNEGSKA (reference sequence). This chain's CDR3 is CSARRSGRPNEKLFF. The CDR3 bases are TGCAGTGCTAGACGATCCGGACGCCCGAATGAAAAACTGTTTTTT.

Ten or more counts support this clonotype. The chain couples TRBV4-1 to TRBJ2-5; no clear D gene. The DNA matches TRBJ2-1 better at its end, which makes the J call doubtful. This CDR3 is built from 12 residues. Per the germline V gene, CDR1 is MGHRA and CDR2 is YSYEKL. The CDR3 protein is CASSDGYNEQFF. CDR3 sequence (DNA): TGCGCCAGCAGCGACGGCTACAATGAGCAGTTCTTC.

The chain joins TRBV15 to TRBJ2-5; D perhaps matches TRBD1 (5 bases). The assigned J gene may be wrong: the sequence end matches TRBJ2-7 better. In germline, CDR1 is LNHNV, CDR2 YYDKDF (reference sequence). This CDR3 comprises 15 residues. The CDR3 DNA reads as TGTGCCACCAGCAGGCTTTTAACAGGACCCTACGAGCAGTACTTC. This encodes CATSRLLTGPYEQYF.

The V gene is TRBV7-2, the J gene TRBJ1-5; weak D call: TRBD1 (5 bases). V lost 2 bases, J lost 1 base, and 9 bases lay in between. Per germline, CDR1 SGHTA and CDR2 FQGNSA. This CDR3 is built from 15 residues. CDR3 protein: CASSLSDSSNQPQHF. The CDR3 DNA reads TGTGCCAGCAGCTTATCAGACAGCAGCAATCAGCCCCAGCATTTT.